This T cell receptor (beta chain) comes out of a study of CD4+ T cells in melanoma. Study-wide results and caveats: Neoantigen-specific CD4+ T cells in melanoma reportedly had diverse differentiation states. A reported correlation linked neoantigen-specific CD4+ T cells to CD8+, macrophage and B cell function.

Produced via immunoSEQ multiplex PCR; TCRdb's table is partial and in-frame only. Here the sample spans under 20,000 clones, 76% being singletons. A remark on this clone: The antigen is unknown.

The CDR3 length is 14 residues. Trimming left V 8 bases short and J 4 bases short, with 14 bases between. Germline V gene sequence: CDR1 MNHEY, CDR2 SVGAGI. The genes are TRBV6-5 and TRBJ2-2; D gene ambiguous. The specimen was cells from a culture (not recorded whether cultured in vitro). This sequence was found in a human donor with melanoma. This CDR3 reads CASLLTRGTGELFF. In DNA form, the CDR3 reads TGTGCCAGCCTTCTGACACGAGGCACCGGGGAGCTGTTTTTT.